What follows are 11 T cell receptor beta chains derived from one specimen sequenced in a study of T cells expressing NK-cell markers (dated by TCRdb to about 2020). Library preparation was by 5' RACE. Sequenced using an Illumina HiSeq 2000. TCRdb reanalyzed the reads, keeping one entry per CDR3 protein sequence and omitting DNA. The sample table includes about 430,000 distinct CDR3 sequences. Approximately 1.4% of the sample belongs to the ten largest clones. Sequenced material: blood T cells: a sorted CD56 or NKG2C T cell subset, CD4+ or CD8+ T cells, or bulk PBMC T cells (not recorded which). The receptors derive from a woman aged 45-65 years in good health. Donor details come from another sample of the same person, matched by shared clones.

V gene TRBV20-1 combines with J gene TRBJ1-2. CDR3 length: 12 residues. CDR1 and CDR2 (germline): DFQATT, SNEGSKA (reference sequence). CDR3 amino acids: CSARSLYDGYTF.

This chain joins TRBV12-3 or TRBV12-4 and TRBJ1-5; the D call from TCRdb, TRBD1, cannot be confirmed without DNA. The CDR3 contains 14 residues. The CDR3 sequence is CASSLTGAVGAQHF.

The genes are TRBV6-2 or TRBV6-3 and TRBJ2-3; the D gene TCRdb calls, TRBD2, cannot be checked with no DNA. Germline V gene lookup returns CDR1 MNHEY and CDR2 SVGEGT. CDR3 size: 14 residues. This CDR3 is CATRGLAAPDTQYF.

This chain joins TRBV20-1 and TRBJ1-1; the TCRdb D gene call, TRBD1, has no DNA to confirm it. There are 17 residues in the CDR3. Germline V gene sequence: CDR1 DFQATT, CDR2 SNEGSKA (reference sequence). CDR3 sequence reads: CSARDLGRRQRNTEAFF.

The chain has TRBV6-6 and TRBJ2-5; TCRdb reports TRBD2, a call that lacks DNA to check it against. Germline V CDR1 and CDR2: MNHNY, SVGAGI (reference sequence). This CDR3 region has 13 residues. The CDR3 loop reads CASSYKEGGTQYF.

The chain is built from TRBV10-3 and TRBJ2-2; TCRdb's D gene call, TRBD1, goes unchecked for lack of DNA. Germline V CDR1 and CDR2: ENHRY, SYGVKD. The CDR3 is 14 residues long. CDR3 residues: CAISDPQAAGELFF.

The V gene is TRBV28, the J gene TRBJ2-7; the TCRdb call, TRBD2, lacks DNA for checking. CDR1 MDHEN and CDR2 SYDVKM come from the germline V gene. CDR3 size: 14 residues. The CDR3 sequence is CASRGGTSVYEQYF.

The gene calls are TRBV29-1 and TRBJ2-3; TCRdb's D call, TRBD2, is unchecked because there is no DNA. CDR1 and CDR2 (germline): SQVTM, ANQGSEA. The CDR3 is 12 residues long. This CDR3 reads CSRKGATDTQYF.

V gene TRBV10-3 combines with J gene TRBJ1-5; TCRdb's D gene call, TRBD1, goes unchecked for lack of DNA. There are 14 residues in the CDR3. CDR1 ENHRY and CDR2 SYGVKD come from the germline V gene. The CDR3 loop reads CAISKNTGGQPQHF.

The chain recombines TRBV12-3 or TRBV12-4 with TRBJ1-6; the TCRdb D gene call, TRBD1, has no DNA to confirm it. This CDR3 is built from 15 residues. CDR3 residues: CASSLRRTGEKSLHF.

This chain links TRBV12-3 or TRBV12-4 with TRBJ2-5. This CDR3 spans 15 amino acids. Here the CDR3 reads CASSFWPHSQETQYF.